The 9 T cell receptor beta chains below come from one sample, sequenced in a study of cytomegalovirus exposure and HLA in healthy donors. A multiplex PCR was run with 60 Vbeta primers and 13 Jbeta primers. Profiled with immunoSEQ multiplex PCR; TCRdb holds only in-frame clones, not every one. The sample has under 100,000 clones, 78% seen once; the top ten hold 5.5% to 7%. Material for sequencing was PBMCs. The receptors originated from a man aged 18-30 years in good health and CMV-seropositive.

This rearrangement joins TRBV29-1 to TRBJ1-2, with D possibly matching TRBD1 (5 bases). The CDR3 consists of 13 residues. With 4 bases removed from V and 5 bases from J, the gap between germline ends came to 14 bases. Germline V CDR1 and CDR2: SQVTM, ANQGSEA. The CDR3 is CSVAVGTGYGYTF. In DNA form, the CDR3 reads TGCAGCGTTGCTGTGGGGACTGGGTATGGCTACACCTTC.

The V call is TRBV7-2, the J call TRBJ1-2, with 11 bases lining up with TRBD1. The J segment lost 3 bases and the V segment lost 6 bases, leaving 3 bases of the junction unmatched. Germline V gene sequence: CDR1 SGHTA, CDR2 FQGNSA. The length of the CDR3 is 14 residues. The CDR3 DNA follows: TGTGCCAGCAGTCGGGACAGGGGGGACTATGGCTACACCTTC. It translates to CASSRDRGDYGYTF.

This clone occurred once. CDR3 DNA: TGTGCCACTCAACCCCCTAGCTCCTACGAGCAGTACTTC. This sequence encodes CATQPPSSYEQYF. The chain is built from TRBV13 and TRBJ2-7; D is undetermined. CDR3 size: 13 residues. Trimming cost V 10 bases and J 0 bases, with 13 bases left between them. CDR1 and CDR2 (germline): PRHDT, FYEKMQ (reference sequence).

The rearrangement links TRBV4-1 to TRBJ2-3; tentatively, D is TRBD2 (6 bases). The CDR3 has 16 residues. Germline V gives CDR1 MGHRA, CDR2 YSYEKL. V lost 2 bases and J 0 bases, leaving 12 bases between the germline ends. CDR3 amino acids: CASSQPPGASTDTQYF. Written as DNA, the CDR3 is TGCGCCAGCAGCCAACCTCCGGGAGCGAGCACAGATACGCAGTATTTT.

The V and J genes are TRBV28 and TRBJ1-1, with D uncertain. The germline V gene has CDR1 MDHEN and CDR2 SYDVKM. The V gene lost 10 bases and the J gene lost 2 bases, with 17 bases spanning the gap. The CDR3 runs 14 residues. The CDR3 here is CANPNPGENTEAFF. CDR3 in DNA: TGTGCCAACCCCAACCCAGGCGAAAACACTGAAGCTTTCTTT.

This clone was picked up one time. CDR3 amino acids: CSVRLAAYEQYF. DNA for the CDR3: TGCAGCGTACGACTGGCGGCCTACGAGCAGTACTTC. The chain has TRBV29-1 and TRBJ2-7; D is unclear. The CDR3 loop spans 12 amino acids. Deletions cut 6 bases from V and 2 bases from J, with 11 bases between. Per germline, CDR1 SQVTM and CDR2 ANQGSEA.

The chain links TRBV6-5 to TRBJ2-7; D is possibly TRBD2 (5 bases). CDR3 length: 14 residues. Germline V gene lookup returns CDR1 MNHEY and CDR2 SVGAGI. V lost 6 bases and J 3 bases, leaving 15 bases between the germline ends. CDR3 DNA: TGTGCCAGCAGGAAAAGCGGAAGCTTCTACGAGCAGTACTTC. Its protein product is CASRKSGSFYEQYF.

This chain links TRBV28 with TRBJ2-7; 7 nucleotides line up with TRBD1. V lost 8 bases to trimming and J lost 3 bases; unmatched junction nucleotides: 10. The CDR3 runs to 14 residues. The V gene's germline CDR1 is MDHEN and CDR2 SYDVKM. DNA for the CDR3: TGTGCCAGCGGGTCCCCTCGACAGGGCTACGAGCAGTACTTC. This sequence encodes CASGSPRQGYEQYF. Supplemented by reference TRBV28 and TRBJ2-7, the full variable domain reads DVKVTQSSRYLVKRTGEKVFLECVQDMDHENMFWYRQDPGLGLRLIYFSYDVKMKEKGDIPEGYSVSREKKERFSLILESASTNQTSMYLCASGSPRQGYEQYFGPGTRLTVT.

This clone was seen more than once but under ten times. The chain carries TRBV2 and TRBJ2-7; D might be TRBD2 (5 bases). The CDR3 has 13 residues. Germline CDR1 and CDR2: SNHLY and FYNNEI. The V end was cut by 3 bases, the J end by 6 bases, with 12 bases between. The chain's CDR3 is CASSDTLGSEQYF. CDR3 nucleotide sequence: TGTGCCAGCAGTGACACACTAGGATCCGAGCAGTACTTC.